The present T cell receptor beta chain was sequenced within a study of T-cell reconstitution after alpha-beta-depleted transplantation in children. This clonotype was counted only a few times. The library targeted TCRbeta and was prepared with unique molecular identifiers. TCRdb independently ran MiXCR on the PCR reads; one entry per CDR3 protein. The sample holds about 500,000 distinct CDR3 sequences, over 25% seen once. Germline assignment: CDR1 SGHTA and CDR2 FQGNSA. The CDR3 runs 16 residues. The V end lost 3 bases, the J end lost 3 bases, and 15 bases lay between the germline ends. The sample here was PBMCs from the stem cell graft donor, taken from the stem cell graft. The sequence was obtained from a human donor who donated a stem cell graft to a child with aplastic anemia. The chain has TRBV7-2 and TRBJ1-3; D remains ambiguous. The CDR3 protein is CASSLGLNGFGNTIYF. The DNA for the CDR3 is TGTGCCAGCAGCTTGGGTCTTAATGGGTTTGGAAACACCATATATTTT. Based on the CDR3 plus reference TRBV7-2 and TRBJ1-3, the full variable domain is GAGVSQSPSNKVTEKGKDVELRCDPISGHTALYWYRQSLGQGLEFLIYFQGNSAPDKSGLPSDRFSAERTGGSVSTLTIQRTQQEDSAVYLCASSLGLNGFGNTIYFGEGSWLTVV.